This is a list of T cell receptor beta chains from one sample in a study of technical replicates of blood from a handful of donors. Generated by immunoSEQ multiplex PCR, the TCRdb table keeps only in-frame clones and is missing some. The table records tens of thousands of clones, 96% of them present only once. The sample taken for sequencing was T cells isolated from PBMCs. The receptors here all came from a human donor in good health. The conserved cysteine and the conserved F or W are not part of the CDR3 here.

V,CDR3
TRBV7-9,ASSLISGLAGETQY
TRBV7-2,ASSPGQVNYGYT
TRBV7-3,ASSLNGLAASYNEQF
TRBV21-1,ASSTLSYEQY
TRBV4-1,ASSLLNTGEAF
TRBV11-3,ASSDGVYNEQF
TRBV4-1,ASSQEVGGGYEQY
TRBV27,ASSPRQGLDEQY
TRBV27,ASNLGGRYNEQF
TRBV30,AWSVLGNTGELF
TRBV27,ASSLSSTGKYTGYT
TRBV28,ASSSLGTSSYNEQF
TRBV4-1,ASSPFSGLKETQY
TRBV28,ASSFRAPRSGRQPQH
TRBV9,ASSVAGGYTGELF
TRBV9,ASSVTSGMNNEQF
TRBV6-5,ASSYSGQGNEKLF
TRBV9,ASSVEVRGSEAF
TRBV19,ASSQLAGVPDTQY
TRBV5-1,ASSPPHGASGVGDTQY
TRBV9,ASSGSGSNEQF
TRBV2,ASSEGWASDEQF
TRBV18,ASSPRLTESYGYT
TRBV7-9,ASSGSYSLEQY
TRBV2,ASSAAGLGGQETQY
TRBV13,ASSSERGRGYTGELF
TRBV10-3,AISDLTGTDYEQY
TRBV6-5,ASMYTGIVTEAF
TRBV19,ASSRTVLAEQY
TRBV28,ASSLSREQY
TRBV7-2,ASSPTGAGEKLF
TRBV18,ASYLTGGTDTQY
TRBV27,ASSTSGGVYGYT
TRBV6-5,AIGLAGSYEQY
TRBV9,ASSVAGWGGDTQY
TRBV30,AWSVGTGPRLVLSGELF
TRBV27,ASSLNSGRATGELF
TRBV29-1,SVRSYEQY
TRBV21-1,ASSKESGTGEAF
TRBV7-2,ASSPLITTGELF
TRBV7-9,ASTDRPNTGELF
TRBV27,ASSWGGGHTEAF
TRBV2,ASSLTEQY
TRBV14,ASSQHYEQY
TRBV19,ASTRGLGEQY
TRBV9,ASSVGLAGKNEQF
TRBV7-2,ASSSGLAGVYEQY
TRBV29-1,SVVLREVIDTQY
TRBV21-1,ASRDSFYGYT
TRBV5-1,ASSLDGTDYNEQF
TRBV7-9,ASSPLALQGKPYEQY
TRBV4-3,ASSHESYNQPQH
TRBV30,ACHGLGGSYEQY
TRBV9,ASSVGGQGASEKLF
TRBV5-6,ASSLTDYGYT
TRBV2,ASTGQNTGELF
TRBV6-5,ASSYDGGGEQY
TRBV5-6,ASSLLDQVLHTGELF
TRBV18,ASSPRQGGYEQY